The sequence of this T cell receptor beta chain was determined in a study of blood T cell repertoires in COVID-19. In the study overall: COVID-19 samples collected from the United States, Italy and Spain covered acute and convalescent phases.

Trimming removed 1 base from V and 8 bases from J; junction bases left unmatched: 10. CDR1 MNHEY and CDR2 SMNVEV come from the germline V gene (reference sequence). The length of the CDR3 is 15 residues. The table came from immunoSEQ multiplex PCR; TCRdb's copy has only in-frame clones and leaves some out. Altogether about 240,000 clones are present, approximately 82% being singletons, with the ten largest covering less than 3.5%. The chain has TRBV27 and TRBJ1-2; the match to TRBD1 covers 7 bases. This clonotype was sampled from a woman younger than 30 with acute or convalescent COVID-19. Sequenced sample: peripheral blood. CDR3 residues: CASSLLGDRVGGYTF. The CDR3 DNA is TGTGCCAGCAGTTTATTGGGTGACAGGGTAGGAGGCTACACCTTC.